These 11 T cell receptor beta chains came from one sample sequenced in a study of CD8 T cells in Susac syndrome. An input of about 0.45 to 1 ug of RNA was subjected to reverse transcription using random hexamers. TCRdb re-analysed the immunoSEQ multiplex PCR reads in MiXCR, keeping a single row per CDR3 protein. The table records 330,000 or so distinct CDR3 sequences, about 91% of them present only once. Sequencing was performed on CD8+ T cells from PBMCs. The receptors shown here come from a human donor with multiple sclerosis.

This chain connects TRBV20-1 to TRBJ1-5; D not certain. Germline values: CDR1 DFQATT, CDR2 SNEGSKA (reference sequence). The CDR3 contains 12 residues. Deletions cut 3 bases from V and 7 bases from J, with 10 bases between. CDR3 sequence (DNA): TGCAGTGCTAGGGACTCGGGGCAGCCCCAGCATTTT. Encoded protein: CSARDSGQPQHF.

The chain links TRBV20-1 to TRBJ1-4; 7 nucleotides line up with TRBD1. The germline CDR1 and CDR2 sequences are DFQATT and SNEGSKA (reference sequence). Unmatched junction bases numbered 3, after V lost 1 base and J lost 4 bases. This CDR3 spans 14 amino acids. In DNA, the CDR3 is TGCAGTGCTAGAGCGACAGGGAGTAATGAAAAACTGTTTTTT. Translating it yields CSARATGSNEKLFF.

This clonotype has only a few counts. The chain recombines TRBV3-1 with TRBJ2-7, with D maybe TRBD2 (5 bases). The germline gives CDR1 LGHDT, CDR2 YNNKEL (reference sequence). The V gene lost 4 bases and the J gene lost 2 bases, with 15 bases spanning the gap. The CDR3 sequence is 15 residues long. CDR3 residues: CASSPSAAVPYEQYF. CDR3 DNA sequence: TGTGCCAGCAGCCCGAGCGCAGCGGTCCCCTACGAGCAGTACTTC.

This sequence joins TRBV30 and TRBJ2-3; 12 nucleotides match TRBD2. The CDR3 totals 14 residues. Germline CDR1 reads GTSNPN; CDR2 reads SVGIG (reference sequence). V lost 1 base and J lost 4; bases outside the gene matches: 0. The CDR3 is CAWSGLAGADTQYF. CDR3 coding DNA: TGTGCCTGGAGTGGACTAGCGGGAGCAGATACGCAGTATTTT.

There are a few counts of this clonotype. The chain carries TRBV10-3 and TRBJ2-3; possibly TRBD1 for D (6 bases). Trimming took off 6 bases at V and 4 bases at J, with 17 bases between the two ends. Per the germline V gene, CDR1 is ENHRY and CDR2 is SYGVKD. The CDR3 runs to 15 residues. The chain's CDR3 is CAIRPAAEGADTQYF. CDR3 sequence (DNA): TGTGCCATCAGGCCAGCCGCTGAGGGGGCAGATACGCAGTATTTT.

The chain couples TRBV6-2 or TRBV6-3 to TRBJ2-3, with D unclear. Trimming removed 2 bases from V and 0 bases from J, with 15 bases in between. The CDR3 is made up of 17 amino acids. Germline CDR1 MNHEY, CDR2 SVGEGT. CDR3 DNA sequence: TGTGCCAGCAGTTACCAAATAATAACGGCTAGCACAGATACGCAGTATTTT. Its protein product is CASSYQIITASTDTQYF.

The chain recombines TRBV21-1 with TRBJ2-1; the D call in the table, TRBD2, was not verified against the DNA. TRBV21-1 is shown as a pseudogene. There are 20 residues in the CDR3. CDR3 sequence reads: CASSKVGGYTLAGEVSEQFF. The CDR3 nucleotides are TGTGCCAGCAGCAAAGTGGGCGGCTACACGCTAGCGGGAGAGGTCAGTGAGCAGTTCTTC.

The V gene is TRBV9, the J gene TRBJ2-1; 14 bases match TRBD2. The CDR3 totals 15 residues. Germline CDR1 and CDR2: SGDLS and YYNGEE. Trimming removed 3 bases from V and 9 bases from J; junction bases left unmatched: 5. The CDR3 here is CASSAGTSGSSEQFF. CDR3 sequence (DNA): TGTGCCAGCAGCGCCGGGACTAGCGGGAGTAGTGAGCAGTTCTTC.

V and J are TRBV30 and TRBJ2-7, with D perhaps TRBD1 (6 bases). Trimming stripped 0 bases from V and 0 bases from J, with 15 bases between. Germline V gene sequence: CDR1 GTSNPN, CDR2 SVGIG (reference sequence). There are 16 residues in the CDR3. DNA of the CDR3: TGTGCCTGGAGTGTTCTCGGTGAGGACAGCTCCTACGAGCAGTACTTC. Protein: CAWSVLGEDSSYEQYF.

The V call is TRBV29-1, the J call TRBJ2-7; D not certain. Germline V lookup: CDR1 SQVTM, CDR2 ANQGSEA. The CDR3 spans 12 residues. V gave up 0 bases and J gave up 3 bases, with 6 bases separating them. CDR3 sequence (DNA): TGCAGCGTTGAAGAAACGGGCTACGAGCAGTACTTC. The encoded protein is CSVEETGYEQYF.

The chain uses TRBV20-1 and TRBJ2-7, with no clear D. The CDR3 extends over 12 amino acids. Germline V gene lookup returns CDR1 DFQATT and CDR2 SNEGSKA (reference sequence). Trimming took off 5 bases at V and 2 bases at J, with 10 bases between the two ends. CDR3 sequence reads: CSAPSPPYEQYF. The DNA of the CDR3 is TGCAGTGCTCCTAGTCCCCCCTACGAGCAGTACTTC.